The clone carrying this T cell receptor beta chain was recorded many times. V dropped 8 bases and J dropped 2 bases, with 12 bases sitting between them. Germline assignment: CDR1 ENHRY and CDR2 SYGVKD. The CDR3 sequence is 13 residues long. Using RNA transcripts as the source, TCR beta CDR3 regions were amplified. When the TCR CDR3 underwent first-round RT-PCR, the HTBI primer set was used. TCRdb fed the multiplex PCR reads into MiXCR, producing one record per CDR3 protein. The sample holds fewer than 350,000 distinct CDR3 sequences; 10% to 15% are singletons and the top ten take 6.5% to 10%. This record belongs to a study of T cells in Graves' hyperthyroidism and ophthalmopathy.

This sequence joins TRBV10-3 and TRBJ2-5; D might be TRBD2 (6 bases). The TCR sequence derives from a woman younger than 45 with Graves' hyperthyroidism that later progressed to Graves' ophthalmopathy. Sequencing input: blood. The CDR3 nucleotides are TGTGCCATCTCTACGGGGAGGCAAGAGACCCAGTACTTC. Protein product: CAISTGRQETQYF.